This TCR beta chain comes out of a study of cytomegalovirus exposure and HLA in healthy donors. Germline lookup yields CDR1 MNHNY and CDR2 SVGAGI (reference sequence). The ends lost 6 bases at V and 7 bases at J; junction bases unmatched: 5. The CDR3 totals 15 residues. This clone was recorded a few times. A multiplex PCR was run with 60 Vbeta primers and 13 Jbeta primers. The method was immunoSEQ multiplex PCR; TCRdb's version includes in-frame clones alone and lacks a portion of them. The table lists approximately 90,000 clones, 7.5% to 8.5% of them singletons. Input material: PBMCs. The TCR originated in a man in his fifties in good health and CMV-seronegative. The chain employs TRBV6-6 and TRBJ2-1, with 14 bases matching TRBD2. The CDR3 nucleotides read TGTGCCAGCAGGACTAGCGGGGGGGCGGGGAATGAGCAGTTCTTC. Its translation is CASRTSGGAGNEQFF.